A selection of T cell receptor beta chains follows, all from one sample in a study of T-cell reconstitution after alpha-beta-depleted transplantation in children. TCRdb itself ran the PCR reads through MiXCR, one entry per CDR3 protein. The repertoire holds 73,000 or so distinct CDR3 sequences, with roughly 4.4% as singletons. Sequenced here: PBMCs, mostly from graft donor cells, sampled 180 days after TCRalphabeta/CD19-depleted stem cell transplant. The receptor set was obtained from a boy in the first two years of life who had a stem cell transplant for acute myeloid leukemia, so the T cells may come from the graft donor. Each CDR3 is given with its conserved first and last residue. The order of the fields is J gene, V gene, D gene, clone size, CDR3 DNA, CDR3 protein. The D gene is left open where the match is weak. Expanded clones are given a class, and other clones once, few, many or no size at all.

j_gene: TRBJ2-7; v_gene: TRBV5-6; d_gene: TRBD1; abundance: many; CDR3nt: TGTGCCAGCAGACGGACAGGGGACTACGAGCAGTACTTC; CDR3aa: CASRRTGDYEQYF
j_gene: TRBJ1-4; v_gene: TRBV12-3/TRBV12-4; d_gene: TRBD1; abundance: many; CDR3nt: TGTGCCAGCAGCCCGGGACAGGGAAATGAAAAACTGTTTTTT; CDR3aa: CASSPGQGNEKLFF
j_gene: TRBJ2-2; v_gene: TRBV4-2; d_gene: -; abundance: many; CDR3nt: TGTGCCAGCAGCCAGTCGGGGGCTGAGGGACAGACCCAACAGGACACCGGGGAGCTGTTTTTT; CDR3aa: CASSQSGAEGQTQQDTGELFF
j_gene: TRBJ2-5; v_gene: TRBV7-7; d_gene: -; abundance: -; CDR3nt: TGTGCCAGCAGCTTAGACCGGGGAGAGACCCAGTACTTC; CDR3aa: CASSLDRGETQYF
j_gene: TRBJ2-1; v_gene: TRBV24-1; d_gene: TRBD2; abundance: many; CDR3nt: TGTGCCACCAGTGATTCTTGGACAGGCTGGCCGGGACTAGCCTCCTACAATGAGCAGTTCTTC; CDR3aa: CATSDSWTGWPGLASYNEQFF
j_gene: TRBJ1-1; v_gene: TRBV19; d_gene: -; abundance: many; CDR3nt: TGTGCCACCTCTTCCCTCGACGGGAGAATTGAAGCTTTCTTT; CDR3aa: CATSSLDGRIEAFF
j_gene: TRBJ1-5; v_gene: TRBV20-1; d_gene: -; abundance: many; CDR3nt: TGCAGTGCTAGAGATTCTAGGGGGGGATTTAATCAGCCCCAGCATTTT; CDR3aa: CSARDSRGGFNQPQHF
j_gene: TRBJ2-3; v_gene: TRBV29-1; d_gene: -; abundance: many; CDR3nt: TGCAGCGTTCCTCCAATGAGACTAAGCACAGATACGCAGTATTTT; CDR3aa: CSVPPMRLSTDTQYF
j_gene: TRBJ1-1; v_gene: TRBV13; d_gene: -; abundance: few; CDR3nt: TGTGCCAGCAGCTTTTTAGGAGAGAACACTGAAGCTTTCTTT; CDR3aa: CASSFLGENTEAFF
j_gene: TRBJ1-1; v_gene: TRBV6-1; d_gene: TRBD1; abundance: many; CDR3nt: TGTGCCAGCAGTCGACAGGGCCGAGGAACTGAAGCTTTCTTT; CDR3aa: CASSRQGRGTEAFF
j_gene: TRBJ2-7; v_gene: TRBV7-3; d_gene: -; abundance: many; CDR3nt: TGTGCCAGCAGCACGGGACCAGCAGGGCTCTACGAGCAGTACTTC; CDR3aa: CASSTGPAGLYEQYF
j_gene: TRBJ1-5; v_gene: TRBV18; d_gene: -; abundance: many; CDR3nt: TGTGCCAGCTCACCACCGGGGGGGCGTCAGCCCCAGCATTTT; CDR3aa: CASSPPGGRQPQHF
j_gene: TRBJ1-2; v_gene: TRBV25-1; d_gene: -; abundance: many; CDR3nt: TGTGCTACAAGGGGCATTAACTATGGCTACACCTTC; CDR3aa: CATRGINYGYTF
j_gene: TRBJ1-5; v_gene: TRBV6-1; d_gene: -; abundance: many; CDR3nt: TGTGCCAGCAGTGATCAGGACACCCAGCCCCAGCATTTT; CDR3aa: CASSDQDTQPQHF
j_gene: TRBJ1-2; v_gene: TRBV5-1; d_gene: TRBD1; abundance: many; CDR3nt: TGCGCCAGCACTCTAGGGACAGCTCCCAGCTATGGCTACACCTTC; CDR3aa: CASTLGTAPSYGYTF
j_gene: TRBJ2-3; v_gene: TRBV4-2; d_gene: -; abundance: many; CDR3nt: TGTGCCAGCAGCCAAGCTCACGGGGGCACAGATACGCAGTATTTT; CDR3aa: CASSQAHGGTDTQYF
j_gene: TRBJ2-3; v_gene: TRBV28; d_gene: -; abundance: many; CDR3nt: TGTGCCAGCAGTGGCCTTGCCTTGGGTGATACGCAGTATTTT; CDR3aa: CASSGLALGDTQYF
j_gene: TRBJ1-2; v_gene: TRBV25-1; d_gene: -; abundance: many; CDR3nt: TGTGCCAGCAAAGGGCCTAACTATGGCTACACCTTC; CDR3aa: CASKGPNYGYTF
j_gene: TRBJ1-2; v_gene: TRBV10-3; d_gene: TRBD1; abundance: many; CDR3nt: TGTGCCACGGAATCCGGGACAGGGAATGGCTACACCTTC; CDR3aa: CATESGTGNGYTF
j_gene: TRBJ2-5; v_gene: TRBV11-2; d_gene: -; abundance: many; CDR3nt: TGTGCCAGCAGCTTAGCCAGACAAGAGACCCAGTACTTC; CDR3aa: CASSLARQETQYF
j_gene: TRBJ2-1; v_gene: TRBV12-3/TRBV12-4; d_gene: -; abundance: many; CDR3nt: TGTGCCAGCAGTTTACTGGAGGAGCAGTTCTTC; CDR3aa: CASSLLEEQFF
j_gene: TRBJ2-7; v_gene: TRBV4-3; d_gene: TRBD2; abundance: many; CDR3nt: TGCGCCAGCAGCCAAGGACTAGCGGGGATTTACGAGCAGTACTTC; CDR3aa: CASSQGLAGIYEQYF
j_gene: TRBJ1-5; v_gene: TRBV6-5; d_gene: -; abundance: many; CDR3nt: TGTGCCAGCAGCTCTTACAGGGCCAGCAATCAGCCCCAGCATTTT; CDR3aa: CASSSYRASNQPQHF
j_gene: TRBJ2-3; v_gene: TRBV5-1; d_gene: -; abundance: many; CDR3nt: TGCGCCAGCCGAAGAGGGGAATTTGTCACAGATACGCAGTATTTT; CDR3aa: CASRRGEFVTDTQYF
j_gene: TRBJ2-3; v_gene: TRBV5-1; d_gene: -; abundance: many; CDR3nt: TGCGCCAGCAGTTACTCTCGGGGGGCCACAGATACGCAGTATTTT; CDR3aa: CASSYSRGATDTQYF
j_gene: TRBJ1-1; v_gene: TRBV7-9; d_gene: TRBD1; abundance: many; CDR3nt: TGTGCCAGCAGCTACCCTTTGACAGGGGGCAAGGAAGCTTTCTTT; CDR3aa: CASSYPLTGGKEAFF
j_gene: TRBJ2-6; v_gene: TRBV9; d_gene: TRBD1; abundance: -; CDR3nt: TGTGCCAGCAGCGTAGCTATAGGGGGAGGGACAGGGGCCTCTGGGGCCAACGTCCTGACTTTC; CDR3aa: CASSVAIGGGTGASGANVLTF
j_gene: TRBJ2-3; v_gene: TRBV6-5; d_gene: TRBD2; abundance: many; CDR3nt: TGTGCCAGCTCCAGGGTTAGCGGGGGCGGGATGGGAACAGATACGCAGTATTTT; CDR3aa: CASSRVSGGGMGTDTQYF